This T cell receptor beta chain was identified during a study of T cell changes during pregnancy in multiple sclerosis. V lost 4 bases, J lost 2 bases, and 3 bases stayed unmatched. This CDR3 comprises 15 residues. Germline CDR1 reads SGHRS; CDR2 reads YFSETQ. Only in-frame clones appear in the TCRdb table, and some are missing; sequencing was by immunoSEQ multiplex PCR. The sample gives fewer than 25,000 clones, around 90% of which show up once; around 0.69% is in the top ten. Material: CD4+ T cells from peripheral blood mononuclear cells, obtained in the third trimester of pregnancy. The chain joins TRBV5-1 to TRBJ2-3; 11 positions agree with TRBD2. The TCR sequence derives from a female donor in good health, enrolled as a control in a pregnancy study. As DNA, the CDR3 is TGCGCCAGCAGCCGACTAGCGGGAAACACAGATACGCAGTATTTT. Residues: CASSRLAGNTDTQYF.